The present entry profiles one TCR beta chain with its context. Other DNA sequences in the same sample also yield this CDR3. The sample originates from a study of blood T cell repertoires in COVID-19. Whole-study context: COVID-19 samples from acute and convalescent phases originated in the United States, Italy and Spain. PBMCs, B-cell-depleted T cells, or T cells provided the cDNA or gDNA that made up the material.

Original data processing: Cell counts per sample came from amplifying reference gene primers. This table comes from immunoSEQ multiplex PCR, and its TCRdb copy is limited to in-frame clones, with some not included. The V and J calls and clone size were taken over from that table, and D and trimming were inferred from the DNA. The sample holds 300,000 to 450,000 clones, approximately 87% seen once. Recruited during active infection, patients (from Seattle) were subsequently followed longitudinally. The CDR3 consists of 14 residues. Germline CDR1 and CDR2: SGHTA and FQGTGA. Deletions cut 5 bases from V and 2 bases from J, with 9 bases between.

The chain recombines TRBV7-3 with TRBJ2-2; perhaps TRBD2 as D (5 bases). Source material: peripheral blood. The TCR originated in a woman aged 55-70 years with COVID-19, enrolled during active disease. DNA of the CDR3: TGTGCCAGCAGCCTGGGGAGAAACACCGGGGAGCTGTTTTTT. Amino acid sequence: CASSLGRNTGELFF. The entire variable domain, with the rest obtained from reference TRBV7-3 and TRBJ2-2, is as follows: GAGVSQTPSNKVTEKGKYVELRCDPISGHTALYWYRQSLGQGPEFLIYFQGTGAADDSGLPNDRFFAVRPEGSVSTLKIQRTERGDSAVYLCASSLGRNTGELFFGEGSRLTVL.